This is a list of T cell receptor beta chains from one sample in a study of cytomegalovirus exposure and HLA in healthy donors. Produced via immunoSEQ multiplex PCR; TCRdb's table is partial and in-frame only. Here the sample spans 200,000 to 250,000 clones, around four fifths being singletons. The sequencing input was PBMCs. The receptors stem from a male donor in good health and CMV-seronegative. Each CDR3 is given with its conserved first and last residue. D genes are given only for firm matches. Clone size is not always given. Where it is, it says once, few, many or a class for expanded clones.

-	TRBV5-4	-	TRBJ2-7	CASSFRQTYEQYF	TGTGCCAGCAGCTTCCGACAGACTTACGAGCAGTACTTC
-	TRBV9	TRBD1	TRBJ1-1	CASSAQQGVNTEAFF	TGTGCCAGCAGCGCCCAACAGGGGGTAAACACTGAAGCTTTCTTT
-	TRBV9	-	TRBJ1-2	CASSVGGGDYGYTF	TGTGCCAGCAGCGTAGGGGGCGGGGACTATGGCTACACCTTC
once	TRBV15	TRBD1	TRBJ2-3	CATSGTGVRADTQYF	TGTGCCACCAGCGGCACAGGGGTCAGGGCAGATACGCAGTATTTT
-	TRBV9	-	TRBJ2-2	CASSQTAGSNTGELFF	TGTGCCAGCAGCCAAACAGCGGGCTCGAACACCGGGGAGCTGTTTTTT
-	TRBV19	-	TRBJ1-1	CASNSIVGSGRAFF	TGTGCCAGTAATTCTATAGTCGGTTCAGGTAGAGCTTTCTTT
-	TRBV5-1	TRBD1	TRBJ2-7	CASSFWTGAHEQYF	TGCGCCAGCAGCTTTTGGACAGGGGCCCACGAGCAGTACTTC
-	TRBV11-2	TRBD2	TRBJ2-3	CASSPTALAGRTDTQYF	TGTGCCAGCAGCCCGACCGCTCTAGCGGGAAGAACAGATACGCAGTATTTT
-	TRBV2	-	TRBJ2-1	CASPRTANNEQFF	TGTGCCAGCCCCCGGACAGCAAACAATGAGCAGTTCTTC
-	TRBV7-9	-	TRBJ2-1	CASKGGPYNEQFF	TGTGCCAGCAAAGGGGGACCCTACAATGAGCAGTTCTTC
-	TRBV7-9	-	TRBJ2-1	CASSPRTRGSEQFF	TGTGCCAGCAGCCCCCGGACCCGCGGGTCCGAGCAGTTCTTC
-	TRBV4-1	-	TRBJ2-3	CASSQGWGSGGEDTQYF	TGCGCCAGCAGCCAAGGGTGGGGAAGCGGCGGTGAGGATACGCAGTATTTT
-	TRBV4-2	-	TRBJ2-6	CASLKRGGPPSSGANVLTF	TGTGCCAGCCTGAAACGAGGGGGACCTCCAAGCTCTGGGGCCAACGTCCTGACTTTC
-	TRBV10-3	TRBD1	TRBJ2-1	CAISDTGAGYNEQFF	TGTGCCATCAGTGATACAGGGGCCGGTTACAATGAGCAGTTCTTC
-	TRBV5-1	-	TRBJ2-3	CASSLYKFTDTQYF	TGCGCCAGCAGCTTGTATAAATTCACAGATACGCAGTATTTT
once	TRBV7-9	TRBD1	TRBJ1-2	CASSPDRGGYTF	TGTGCCAGCAGCCCCGACAGGGGAGGCTACACCTTC
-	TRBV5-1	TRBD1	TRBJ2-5	CASSPAGTGKETQYF	TGCGCCAGCAGCCCGGCGGGGACAGGGAAAGAGACCCAGTACTTC
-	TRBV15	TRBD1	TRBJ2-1	CATSRGLDRALNEQFF	TGTGCCACCAGCAGAGGGTTGGACAGGGCTTTAAATGAGCAGTTCTTC
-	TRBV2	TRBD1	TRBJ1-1	CASSEEQGASETEAFF	TGTGCCAGCAGTGAAGAACAGGGGGCCTCGGAAACTGAAGCTTTCTTT
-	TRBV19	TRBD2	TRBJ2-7	CASSVLAGQYEQYF	TGTGCCAGTAGTGTACTAGCGGGCCAGTACGAGCAGTACTTC
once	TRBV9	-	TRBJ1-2	CASSVRQGHDYTF	TGTGCCAGCAGCGTGCGTCAGGGGCATGACTACACCTTC
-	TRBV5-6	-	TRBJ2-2	CASSLVALTGNTGELFF	TGTGCCAGCAGCTTGGTTGCCCTGACAGGGAACACCGGGGAGCTGTTTTTT
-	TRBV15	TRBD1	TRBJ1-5	CATRQGGQPQHF	TGTGCCACTAGACAGGGGGGTCAGCCCCAGCATTTT
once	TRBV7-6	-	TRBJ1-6	CASSLDGNSPLHF	TGTGCCAGCAGCTTAGACGGGAATTCACCCCTCCACTTT
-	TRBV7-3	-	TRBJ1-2	CASSSPAGPNYGYTF	TGTGCCAGCAGCTCCCCAGCGGGGCCTAACTATGGCTACACCTTC
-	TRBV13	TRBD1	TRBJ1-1	CASSLGPGQGMNTEAFF	TGTGCCAGCAGCTTAGGCCCGGGACAGGGAATGAACACTGAAGCTTTCTTT
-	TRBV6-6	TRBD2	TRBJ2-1	CASTSIAGGEQFF	TGTGCCAGCACCTCCATAGCGGGAGGCGAGCAGTTCTTC
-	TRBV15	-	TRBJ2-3	CATSRGLTDTQYF	TGTGCCACCAGCCGCGGACTCACAGATACGCAGTATTTT